This T cell receptor (beta chain) comes out of a study of CD8 T cells in ankylosing spondylitis. Germline V CDR1 and CDR2: SGHDT, YYEEEE. This CDR3 region has 16 residues. After removal of 4 bases from V and 4 bases from J, the junction contained 9 bases not matched to a gene. TCRdb independently ran MiXCR on the 5' RACE reads; one entry per CDR3 protein. The table shows a few hundred thousand distinct CDR3 sequences, with approximately 10% occurring only once. Points from the study as a whole: Reactive arthritis synovial fluid and blood previously showed some of these motif variants.

At least ten counts were recorded for this clonotype. As yet, its antigen is unknown. This chain uses TRBV5-6 with TRBJ1-1; the match to TRBD1 covers 11 bases. The sequence was obtained from a male donor with ankylosing spondylitis or in good health (not recorded which). Material for sequencing was blood, either unsorted or a sorted T cell fraction (not recorded which). This CDR3 reads CASSPDRGRTGTEAFF. The CDR3 DNA is TGTGCCAGCAGCCCGGACAGGGGGCGGACGGGCACTGAAGCTTTCTTT.